What follows are 30 T cell receptor beta chains derived from one specimen sequenced in a study of cytomegalovirus exposure and HLA in healthy donors. The PCR used 60 Vbeta and 13 Jbeta primers. The table came from immunoSEQ multiplex PCR; TCRdb's copy has only in-frame clones and leaves some out. The sample yields about 220,000 clones, 82% seen once. The specimen sequenced was PBMCs. Source of these receptors: a man aged 35 to 55 in good health and CMV-seropositive.

This sequence joins TRBV6-1 and TRBJ2-2; 11 bases agree with TRBD2. Germline assignment: CDR1 MNHNS and CDR2 SASEGT. With V trimmed by 4 bases and J by 10 bases, 5 bases remained unmatched. The CDR3 is 14 amino acids. CDR3 amino acids: CASSARLAGKELFF. The CDR3 DNA reads TGTGCCAGCAGTGCCCGACTAGCGGGAAAGGAGCTGTTTTTT.

The V call is TRBV14, the J call TRBJ1-1; D gene uncertain. This CDR3 contains 13 residues. Per the germline V gene, CDR1 is SGHDN and CDR2 is FVKESK. V was trimmed by 2 bases and J by 7 bases, leaving 11 bases between them. In nucleotides, the CDR3 is TGTGCCAGCAGCCAATTTAAGCGGAGTGAAGCTTTCTTT. It is translated as CASSQFKRSEAFF.

The chain recombines TRBV5-6 with TRBJ2-7; D gene unclear. Germline V gene lookup returns CDR1 SGHDT and CDR2 YYEEEE. The CDR3 runs 16 residues. V dropped 1 base and J dropped 5 bases, with 19 bases sitting between them. As DNA, the CDR3 is TGTGCCAGCAGCTTGATAGTCTCGGCCAGAGGCCACGAGCAGTACTTC. Its translation is CASSLIVSARGHEQYF. Full variable domain (missing parts from reference TRBV5-6 and TRBJ2-7): DAGVTQSPTHLIKTRGQQVTLRCSPKSGHDTVSWYQQALGQGPQFIFQYYEEEERQRGNFPDRFSGHQFPNYSSELNVNALLLGDSALYLCASSLIVSARGHEQYFGPGTRLTVT.

The chain couples TRBV6-5 to TRBJ1-1, with D perhaps matching TRBD1 (6 bases). The CDR3 is made up of 13 amino acids. Germline V CDR1 and CDR2: MNHEY, SVGAGI. Trimming pared 4 bases from V and 10 bases from J, leaving 16 bases between. The CDR3, as DNA: TGTGCCAGCAGTTTCAGAACAGGGAATATAGCTTTCTTT. Translation gives CASSFRTGNIAFF.

The genes are TRBV19 and TRBJ1-1, with 10 bases matching TRBD1. Per the germline V gene, CDR1 is LNHDA and CDR2 is SQIVND (reference sequence). V shed 5 bases and J 3 bases; nucleotides not matched to a gene: 3. This CDR3 comprises 14 residues. Here the CDR3 DNA reads TGTGCCAGTAGTCCTGGACAGGGGGACACTGAAGCTTTCTTT. Protein sequence: CASSPGQGDTEAFF.

V is TRBV5-1 and J is TRBJ2-1; 9 nucleotides agree with TRBD2. The CDR3 extends over 16 amino acids. The germline gives CDR1 SGHRS, CDR2 YFSETQ. Unmatched junction bases numbered 9, after V lost 0 bases and J lost 8 bases. The CDR3: CASSLDASGVAYEQFF. CDR3 sequence (DNA): TGCGCCAGCAGCTTGGATGCTAGCGGGGTCGCTTATGAGCAGTTCTTC. Combining the CDR3 with reference TRBV5-1 and TRBJ2-1 gives the whole variable domain KAGVTQTPRYLIKTRGQQVTLSCSPISGHRSVSWYQQTPGQGLQFLFEYFSETQRNKGNFPGRFSGRQFSNSRSEMNVSTLELGDSALYLCASSLDASGVAYEQFFGPGTRLTVL.

This clone was seen more than once but under ten times. The gene calls are TRBV7-9 and TRBJ2-7, with TRBD1 matching 7 bases. This CDR3 region has 16 residues. The germline CDR1 and CDR2 sequences are SEHNR and FQNEAQ (reference sequence). The CDR3 loop reads CSSSSGPGQLIYEQYV. The CDR3 DNA is TGTTCCAGCAGTTCCGGACCGGGACAGCTAATCTACGAGCAGTACGTC.

The rearrangement uses TRBV30 and TRBJ1-5; no firm D call. V was pared by 6 bases and J by 5 bases, with 11 bases between. There are 12 residues in the CDR3. CDR1 is GTSNPN and CDR2 is SVGIG in the germline V gene (reference sequence). The CDR3 region is CACQFGDQPQHF. The CDR3 DNA reads as TGTGCCTGTCAATTCGGAGATCAGCCCCAGCATTTT. The whole variable domain, filled in from reference TRBV30 and TRBJ1-5, reads SQTIHQWPATLVQPVGSPLSLECTVEGTSNPNLYWYRQAAGRGLQLLFYSVGIGQISSEVPQNLSASRPQDRQFILSSKKLLLSDSGFYLCACQFGDQPQHFGDGTRLSIL.

This clone was seen just once. V usage is TRBV21-1 and J usage is TRBJ1-5. TRBV21-1 is annotated as a pseudogene. This CDR3 spans 16 amino acids. CDR3 in DNA: TGTGCCAGCAGTCAGCGGGGCCGAGCAACACGTCAGCCCCAGCATTTT. The encoded protein is CASSQRGRATRQPQHF.

V gene TRBV6-6 combines with J gene TRBJ2-7; TRBD2 matches 8 bases. CDR1 MNHNY and CDR2 SVGAGI come from the germline V gene (reference sequence). This CDR3 has 15 residues. V lost 3 bases to trimming and J lost 5 bases; unmatched junction nucleotides: 9. CDR3 region: CASSYAAGGVNEQYF. Here the CDR3 DNA reads TGTGCCAGCAGTTATGCTGCGGGAGGAGTGAACGAGCAGTACTTC.

J is TRBJ1-4 and V is TRBV6-6, with TRBD1 matching over 7 bases. CDR3 length: 14 residues. The germline V gene has CDR1 MNHNY and CDR2 SVGAGI (reference sequence). Trimming at V came to 5 bases and at J to 3 bases, leaving 3 bases not matched to a gene. CDR3 DNA sequence: TGTGCCAGCAGTCGACAGGGCCCTAATGAAAAACTGTTTTTT. Amino acid sequence: CASSRQGPNEKLFF.

This rearrangement joins TRBV19 to TRBJ2-4, with D possibly TRBD1 on 5 matching bases. The length of the CDR3 is 15 residues. The germline CDR1 and CDR2 sequences are LNHDA and SQIVND (reference sequence). Trimming removed 4 bases from V and 0 bases from J, with 10 bases in between. CDR3 residues: CASSRWGPAKNIQYF. The CDR3 DNA reads TGTGCCAGTAGTAGATGGGGCCCAGCCAAAAACATTCAGTACTTC.

This clone was seen a few times. The chain links TRBV7-9 to TRBJ2-1; 13 nucleotides agree with TRBD2. The CDR3 covers 16 residues. CDR1 SEHNR and CDR2 FQNEAQ come from the germline V gene (reference sequence). V gave up 3 bases and J gave up 10 bases; unmatched junction bases: 9. The CDR3 loop reads CASSLLTSGRAYEQFF. In DNA, the CDR3 is TGTGCCAGCAGCTTGCTTACTAGCGGGAGGGCTTACGAGCAGTTCTTC.

This clone showed up just a few times. The chain recombines TRBV20-1 with TRBJ1-3; D gene ambiguous. Germline V lookup: CDR1 DFQATT, CDR2 SNEGSKA (reference sequence). The ends were cut back, 6 bases at V and 7 bases at J, with 10 bases in the middle. CDR3 length: 11 residues. The CDR3 DNA reads TGCAGTGCCTCCGCCGGGAACACCATATATTTT. The encoded protein is CSASAGNTIYF.

This clone was observed a few times. This chain uses TRBV2 with TRBJ1-1; 12 bases match TRBD1. Trimming took 7 bases from V and 4 from J; bases not matched to a gene: 10. Germline V gives CDR1 SNHLY, CDR2 FYNNEI. The CDR3 runs to 16 residues. For the CDR3, the DNA is TGTGCCAGCAACGTCCCGGGACAGGGGGCCGGCACTGAAGCTTTCTTT. The encoded protein is CASNVPGQGAGTEAFF. The entire variable domain, with the rest obtained from reference TRBV2 and TRBJ1-1, is as follows: EPEVTQTPSHQVTQMGQEVILRCVPISNHLYFYWYRQILGQKVEFLVSFYNNEISEKSEIFDDQFSVERPDGSNFTLKIRSTKLEDSAMYFCASNVPGQGAGTEAFFGQGTRLTVV.

In the case of this clone: The same CDR3 is also encoded by other DNA sequences in this sample. This chain links TRBV18 with TRBJ2-3; D not certain. CDR1 is KGHSH and CDR2 is LQKENI in the germline V gene. The CDR3 has 13 residues. V shed 0 bases and J shed 4 bases, with 5 bases lying between them. The CDR3 loop is CASSPPGADTQYF. In DNA form, the CDR3 reads TGTGCCAGCTCACCACCGGGCGCAGATACGCAGTATTTT.

This clone was counted a few times. The chain combines TRBV4-1 with TRBJ2-1, with TRBD2 as a possible D gene (5 bases). CDR3 length: 13 residues. Trimming took off 3 bases at V and 8 bases at J, with 11 bases between the two ends. Looked up from germline, CDR1 is MGHRA and CDR2 is YSYEKL. The CDR3 bases are TGCGCCAGCAGCCACAGCTTCGGGGATGAGCAGTTCTTC. Residues: CASSHSFGDEQFF.

The V and J genes are TRBV7-3 and TRBJ1-1; D unresolved. Germline-derived CDR1 and CDR2 are SGHTA and FQGTGA. The CDR3 consists of 13 residues. Trimming removed 5 bases at V and 1 base at J, with 8 bases between. CDR3 sequence reads: CASSPVPNTEAFF. The CDR3 DNA reads as TGTGCCAGCAGCCCGGTGCCGAACACTGAAGCTTTCTTT.

This chain connects TRBV9 to TRBJ2-7, with TRBD2 matching 7 bases. The CDR3 extends over 15 amino acids. Trimming removed 0 bases from V and 5 bases from J; junction bases left unmatched: 8. Germline V gene data show CDR1 as SGDLS and CDR2 as YYNGEE. CDR3 protein: CASSVGGGRENEQYF. CDR3 DNA: TGTGCCAGCAGCGTAGGAGGAGGGCGGGAGAACGAGCAGTACTTC.

The CDR3 DNA is TGTGCCAGCAGCAAGGGACTAGCGGGAGGGACTGAGCAGTTCTTC. Its translation is CASSKGLAGGTEQFF. V is TRBV7-6 and J is TRBJ2-1; 16 positions match TRBD2. J lost 9 bases, V lost 5 bases, and 4 bases had no gene match. The CDR3 totals 15 residues. The germline V gene has CDR1 SGHVS and CDR2 FNYEAQ.

The V call is TRBV5-8, the J call TRBJ2-5, with D perhaps matching TRBD1 (5 bases). Germline V gene data show CDR1 as SGHTS and CDR2 as YDEGEE. The CDR3 has 16 amino acids. The V and J ends lost 4 bases and 2 bases respectively, with 18 bases between them. In nucleotides, the CDR3 is TGTGCCAGCAGCCAGGGCTCCGGCCCATCACAAGAGACCCAGTACTTC. Its translation: CASSQGSGPSQETQYF.

DNA of the CDR3: TGTGCCAGCAGCAAAGGAGGGTGGGATGGCTACACCTTC. Its protein product is CASSKGGWDGYTF. The rearrangement links TRBV21-1 to TRBJ1-2. TRBV21-1 is a recognized pseudogene. The CDR3 is 13 amino acids.

The chain recombines TRBV6-6 with TRBJ2-7, with 10 bases aligning to TRBD1. The J segment lost 2 bases and the V segment lost 2 bases, leaving 3 bases of the junction unmatched. The germline gives CDR1 MNHNY, CDR2 SVGAGI (reference sequence). The CDR3 sequence is 15 residues long. CDR3 sequence: CASSYTDRGAYEQYF. The CDR3 DNA follows: TGTGCCAGCAGTTACACGGACAGGGGGGCCTACGAGCAGTACTTC.

The chain joins TRBV12-5 to TRBJ2-2; possible D gene TRBD2, 6 bases. The CDR3 extends over 13 amino acids. Germline lookup yields CDR1 LGHNT and CDR2 FRNRAP. Trimming shortened V by 5 bases and J by 9 bases, and 13 bases separated the two germline ends. Here the CDR3 reads CASGPPGGWELFF. In DNA, the CDR3 is TGTGCTAGTGGTCCCCCCGGAGGGTGGGAGCTGTTTTTT.

The chain combines TRBV5-6 with TRBJ2-3, with 11 positions matching TRBD2. After removal of 0 bases from V and 2 bases from J, the junction contained 5 bases not matched to a gene. The CDR3 totals 17 residues. Germline lookup yields CDR1 SGHDT and CDR2 YYEEEE. CDR3 sequence reads: CASSLELAGGPTDTQYF. Written as DNA, the CDR3 is TGTGCCAGCAGCTTGGAGCTAGCGGGAGGTCCCACAGATACGCAGTATTTT.

The chain links TRBV4-2 to TRBJ2-2; possible D gene TRBD1, 6 bases. CDR3 size: 14 residues. Between the trimmed V and J ends, which lost 8 bases and 4 bases, there was a span of 14 bases. Per germline, CDR1 LGHNA and CDR2 YNFKEQ. This CDR3 reads CASGFYRATGELFF. DNA for the CDR3: TGTGCCAGCGGTTTTTACAGGGCCACCGGGGAGCTGTTTTTT.

This rearrangement joins TRBV19 to TRBJ2-1; 7 nucleotides line up with TRBD2. The CDR3 is 13 amino acids. Germline V gene sequence: CDR1 LNHDA, CDR2 SQIVND (reference sequence). V gave up 5 bases and J gave up 5 bases; unmatched junction bases: 3. CDR3 in amino acids: CASSRSGDNEQFF. The CDR3 nucleotides are TGTGCCAGTAGTCGGAGCGGGGACAATGAGCAGTTCTTC. Looking up the rest from reference TRBV19 and TRBJ2-1 gives the full variable domain: DGGITQSPKYLFRKEGQNVTLSCEQNLNHDAMYWYRQDPGQGLRLIYYSQIVNDFQKGDIAEGYSVSREKKESFPLTVTSAQKNPTAFYLCASSRSGDNEQFFGPGTRLTVL.

The V and J genes are TRBV10-3 and TRBJ2-3; TRBD1 might be the D (5 bases). Looked up from germline, CDR1 is ENHRY and CDR2 is SYGVKD. With 3 bases removed from V and 5 bases from J, the gap between germline ends came to 12 bases. This CDR3 is 14 amino acids long. CDR3 in amino acids: CAISDKQGKDTQYF. The CDR3 DNA follows: TGTGCCATCAGTGATAAGCAGGGTAAAGATACGCAGTATTTT.

J is TRBJ1-1 and V is TRBV7-9; D uncertain. Germline CDR1 reads SEHNR; CDR2 reads FQNEAQ (reference sequence). V dropped 1 base and J dropped 6 bases, with 6 bases sitting between them. The CDR3 consists of 12 residues. The CDR3 loop is CASSLGLSEAFF. The CDR3 nucleotides are TGTGCCAGCAGCTTAGGTCTGTCTGAAGCTTTCTTT. Using reference TRBV7-9 and TRBJ1-1 for the parts outside the CDR3, the full variable domain is DTGVSQNPRHKITKRGQNVTFRCDPISEHNRLYWYRQTLGQGPEFLTYFQNEAQLEKSRLLSDRFSAERPKGSFSTLEIQRTEQGDSAMYLCASSLGLSEAFFGQGTRLTVV.

The rearrangement links TRBV18 to TRBJ1-2, with D tentatively TRBD1 (6 bases). This CDR3 spans 14 amino acids. Trimming pared 6 bases from V and 2 bases from J, leaving 13 bases between. Per germline, CDR1 KGHSH and CDR2 LQKENI. The CDR3 region has the DNA TGTGCCAGCTCTCCCAGACAGGCAAACTATGGCTACACCTTC. Translated: CASSPRQANYGYTF.